The clone carrying this T cell receptor beta chain was detected ten times or more. This record comes from a study of regulatory T cells in long-lasting Graves disease. V lost 2 bases to trimming and J lost 4 bases; unmatched junction nucleotides: 7. CDR3 size: 15 residues. Germline CDR1 is GTSNPN and CDR2 is SVGIG (reference sequence). Time point described: newly diagnosed GD, antithyroid drugs for less than 3 months. After RNA was extracted from PBMCs, the TCR library was made from it. Through Arm-PCR of CDR3 regions and iRepertoire HTBI primers, TCR beta libraries were built. TCRdb re-derived calls from the multiplex PCR reads in MiXCR, one entry per CDR3 protein. Of 380,000 or so distinct CDR3 sequences listed, about 17% are singletons. The sample was also linked to a second study, of T cells in Graves' hyperthyroidism and ophthalmopathy.

The specimen was peripheral blood mononuclear cells (PBMCs), collected at new diagnosis, from a patient treated with antithyroid drugs. The TCR was taken from a woman younger than 35 with Graves disease. The chain carries TRBV30 and TRBJ2-4, with 8 bases lining up with TRBD2. The CDR3 DNA follows: TGTGCCTGGAGTAAGCGGGAGACGGCTAAAAACATTCAGTACTTC. It yields the protein CAWSKRETAKNIQYF. The full variable domain, completed using reference TRBV30 and TRBJ2-4, is SQTIHQWPATLVQPVGSPLSLECTVEGTSNPNLYWYRQAAGRGLQLLFYSVGIGQISSEVPQNLSASRPQDRQFILSSKKLLLSDSGFYLCAWSKRETAKNIQYFGAGTRLSVL.